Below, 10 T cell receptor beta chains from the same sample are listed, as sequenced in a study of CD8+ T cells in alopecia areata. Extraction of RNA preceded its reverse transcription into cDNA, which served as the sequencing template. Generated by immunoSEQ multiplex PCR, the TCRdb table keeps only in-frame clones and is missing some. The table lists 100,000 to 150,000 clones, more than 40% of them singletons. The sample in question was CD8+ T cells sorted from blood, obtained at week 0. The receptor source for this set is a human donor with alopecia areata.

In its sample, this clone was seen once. The CDR3 sequence: CASSGTPGLAGAYF. CDR3 bases: TGTGCCAGCAGCGGAACCCCGGGACTAGCGGGGGCGTACTTC. This chain links TRBV9 with TRBJ2-5; 14 positions agree with TRBD2. The junction had 8 bases not matched to a gene; V was cut back by 3 bases and J by 13 bases. The CDR3 loop spans 14 amino acids. Germline loops: CDR1 SGDLS, CDR2 YYNGEE.

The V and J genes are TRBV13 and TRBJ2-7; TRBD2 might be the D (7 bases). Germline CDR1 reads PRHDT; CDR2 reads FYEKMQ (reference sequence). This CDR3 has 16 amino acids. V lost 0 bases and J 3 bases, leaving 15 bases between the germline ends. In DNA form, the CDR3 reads TGTGCCAGCAGCTTAGGCCTTGCGGGGGCCGTCTACGAGCAGTACTTC. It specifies CASSLGLAGAVYEQYF. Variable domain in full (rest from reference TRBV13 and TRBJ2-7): AAGVIQSPRHLIKEKRETATLKCYPIPRHDTVYWYQQGPGQDPQFLISFYEKMQSDKGSIPDRFSAQQFSDYHSELNMSSLELGDSALYFCASSLGLAGAVYEQYFGPGTRLTVT.

CDR3 sequence (DNA): TGTGCCAGCAGCCAAGATCGGGACAGGCCTCTTCGCCACACCATATATTTT. This gives the protein CASSQDRDRPLRHTIYF. V is TRBV4-2 and J is TRBJ1-3; TRBD1 matches 8 bases. After removal of 0 bases from V and 8 bases from J, the junction contained 12 bases not matched to a gene. Germline V gives CDR1 LGHNA, CDR2 YNFKEQ. The CDR3 is made up of 17 amino acids.

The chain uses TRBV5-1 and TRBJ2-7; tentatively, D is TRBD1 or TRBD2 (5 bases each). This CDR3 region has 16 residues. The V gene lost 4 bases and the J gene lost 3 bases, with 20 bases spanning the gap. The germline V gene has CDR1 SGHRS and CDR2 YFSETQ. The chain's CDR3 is CASSASGTDPYYEQYF. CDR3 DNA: TGCGCCAGCAGCGCGTCCGGGACCGACCCCTACTACGAGCAGTACTTC.

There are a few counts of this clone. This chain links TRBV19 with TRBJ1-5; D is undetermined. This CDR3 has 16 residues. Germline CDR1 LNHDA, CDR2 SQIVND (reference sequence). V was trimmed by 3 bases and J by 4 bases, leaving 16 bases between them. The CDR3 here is CASSMDVGGANQPQHF. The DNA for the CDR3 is TGTGCCAGTAGTATGGACGTCGGTGGCGCGAATCAGCCCCAGCATTTT.

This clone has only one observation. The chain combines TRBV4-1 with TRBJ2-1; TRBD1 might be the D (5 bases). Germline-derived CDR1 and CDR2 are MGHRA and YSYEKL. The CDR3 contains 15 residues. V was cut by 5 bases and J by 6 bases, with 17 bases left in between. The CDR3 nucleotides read TGCGCCAGCAGCGCCGTGCAGGGCCCTATCAATGAGCAGTTCTTC. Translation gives CASSAVQGPINEQFF.

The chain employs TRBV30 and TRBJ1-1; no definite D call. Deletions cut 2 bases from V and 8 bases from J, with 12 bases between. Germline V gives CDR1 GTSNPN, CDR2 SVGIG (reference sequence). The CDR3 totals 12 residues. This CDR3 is CAWSFADGEAFF. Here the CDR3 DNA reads TGTGCCTGGAGTTTCGCGGACGGGGAAGCTTTCTTT.

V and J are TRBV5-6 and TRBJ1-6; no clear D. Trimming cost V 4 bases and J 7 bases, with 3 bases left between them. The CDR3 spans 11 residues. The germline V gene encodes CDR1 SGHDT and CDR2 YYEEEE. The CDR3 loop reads CASSQNSPLHF. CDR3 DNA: TGTGCCAGCAGCCAAAATTCACCCCTCCACTTT.

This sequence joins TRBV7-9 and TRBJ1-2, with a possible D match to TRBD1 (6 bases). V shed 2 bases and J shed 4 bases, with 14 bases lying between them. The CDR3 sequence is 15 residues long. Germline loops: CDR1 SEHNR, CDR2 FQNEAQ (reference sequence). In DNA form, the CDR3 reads TGTGCCAGCAGCTTAACTATCGGGGACACCTATGGCTACACCTTC. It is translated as CASSLTIGDTYGYTF.

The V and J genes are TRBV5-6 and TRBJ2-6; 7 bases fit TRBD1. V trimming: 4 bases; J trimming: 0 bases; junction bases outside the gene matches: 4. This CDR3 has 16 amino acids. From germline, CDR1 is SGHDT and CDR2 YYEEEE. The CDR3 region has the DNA TGTGCCAGCAGCGTTGGACAGGACTCTGGGGCCAACGTCCTGACTTTC. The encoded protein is CASSVGQDSGANVLTF.